These T cell receptor beta chains were read from a single sample in a study of T cell repertoires in cytomegalovirus infection. TCRdb processed the reads anew with MiXCR; each CDR3 protein has one entry. The sample has under 450,000 distinct CDR3 sequences, roughly 34% seen once; the top ten hold 13%. Their specific antigens are unknown. The sample here was cultured PBMCs, taken from culture after CMV antigen stimulation. Every receptor here comes from a human donor in good health (CMV status not recorded). Some clones in this sample may be carry-over from other donors' samples. Both conserved end residues are part of each CDR3. D genes are given only for firm matches. Size is omitted from some rows. Given values are once, few, many or a class for expanded clones.

J: TRBJ1-1
D: TRBD1
size: -
V: TRBV19
CDR3: CAARQGWNTEAFF
DNA: TGTGCCGCTCGACAGGGGTGGAACACTGAAGCTTTCTTT

J: TRBJ2-1
D: -
size: few
V: TRBV7-2
CDR3: CASSRWSSYNEQFF
DNA: TGTGCCAGCAGCCGGTGGAGCTCCTACAATGAGCAGTTCTTC

J: TRBJ1-1
D: TRBD1
size: -
V: TRBV7-6
CDR3: CASSATPPGQGPTGMNTEAFF
DNA: TGTGCCAGCAGCGCAACTCCCCCGGGACAGGGGCCGACCGGAATGAACACTGAAGCTTTCTTT

J: TRBJ1-1
D: -
size: few
V: TRBV12-3/TRBV12-4
CDR3: CASSRMGGYTEAFF
DNA: TGTGCCAGCAGTCGGATGGGGGGGTATACTGAAGCTTTCTTT

J: TRBJ2-1
D: TRBD2
size: few
V: TRBV7-3
CDR3: CASSPSSGILNEQFF
DNA: TGTGCCAGCAGCCCTTCTAGCGGGATTTTAAATGAGCAGTTCTTC

J: TRBJ1-5
D: -
size: many
V: TRBV7-2
CDR3: CASSLTQNQPQHF
DNA: TGTGCCAGCAGCTTAACCCAGAATCAGCCCCAGCATTTT

J: TRBJ2-5
D: TRBD2
size: -
V: TRBV5-1
CDR3: CASSPGTSGETQYF
DNA: TGCGCCAGCAGCCCTGGGACTAGTGGGGAGACCCAGTACTTC

J: TRBJ1-1
D: -
size: few
V: TRBV19
CDR3: CASSDLAQNTEAFF
DNA: TGTGCCAGTAGCGATTTGGCACAGAACACTGAAGCTTTCTTT

J: TRBJ1-6
D: -
size: -
V: TRBV6-5
CDR3: CASSYQSTDINSPLHF
DNA: TGTGCCAGCAGTTACCAATCGACAGATATTAATTCACCCCTCCACTTT

J: TRBJ1-5
D: -
size: few
V: TRBV20-1
CDR3: CSARGQTFNQPQHF
DNA: TGCAGTGCGAGAGGACAGACCTTCAATCAGCCCCAGCATTTT

J: TRBJ2-1
D: -
size: -
V: TRBV6-2/TRBV6-3
CDR3: CASRPTGSYNEQFF
DNA: TGTGCCAGCAGACCTACAGGGTCCTACAATGAGCAGTTCTTC

J: TRBJ2-2
D: TRBD2
size: many
V: TRBV19
CDR3: CASSRGLAGGWDTGELFF
DNA: TGTGCCAGTAGTAGAGGACTAGCGGGAGGCTGGGACACCGGGGAGCTGTTTTTT

J: TRBJ2-1
D: -
size: many
V: TRBV7-2
CDR3: CASSLAGVVNEQFF
DNA: TGTGCCAGCAGCTTAGCCGGAGTCGTCAATGAGCAGTTCTTC

J: TRBJ1-5
D: -
size: -
V: TRBV20-1
CDR3: CSAGGSNQPQHF
DNA: TGCAGTGCTGGGGGCAGCAATCAGCCCCAGCATTTT

J: TRBJ2-2
D: -
size: -
V: TRBV28
CDR3: CASSLWGRNTGELFF
DNA: TGTGCCAGCAGTTTGTGGGGGCGCAACACCGGGGAGCTGTTTTTT

J: TRBJ1-1
D: -
size: -
V: TRBV20-1
CDR3: CSATPPGKDTEAFF
DNA: TGCAGTGCTACCCCCCCAGGGAAAGACACTGAAGCTTTCTTT

J: TRBJ1-5
D: -
size: -
V: TRBV12-3/TRBV12-4
CDR3: CASSFGTGRQPQHF
DNA: TGTGCCAGCAGTTTCGGCACAGGCCGTCAGCCCCAGCATTTT

J: TRBJ2-3
D: -
size: -
V: TRBV29-1
CDR3: CSVDAGVTDTQYF
DNA: TGCAGCGTTGACGCTGGGGTCACAGATACGCAGTATTTT

J: TRBJ2-3
D: -
size: many
V: TRBV7-2
CDR3: CASSLGDPDTQYF
DNA: TGTGCCAGCAGCTTAGGGGATCCAGATACGCAGTATTTT

J: TRBJ2-1
D: TRBD2
size: -
V: TRBV7-3
CDR3: CASSLASGAPYEQFF
DNA: TGTGCCAGCAGCTTAGCTAGCGGAGCCCCCTATGAGCAGTTCTTC

J: TRBJ2-1
D: TRBD2
size: few
V: TRBV9
CDR3: CASDRGSLNNEQFF
DNA: TGTGCCAGCGACCGCGGGAGTTTAAACAATGAGCAGTTCTTC

J: TRBJ1-1
D: TRBD1
size: -
V: TRBV4-2
CDR3: CASSQDHPDREVGSNTEAFF
DNA: TGTGCCAGCAGCCAAGATCACCCTGACAGGGAAGTTGGGTCGAACACTGAAGCTTTCTTT

J: TRBJ1-1
D: -
size: few
V: TRBV28
CDR3: CASSVTGQNTEAFF
DNA: TGTGCCAGCAGCGTGACAGGCCAAAACACTGAAGCTTTCTTT

J: TRBJ2-4
D: TRBD2
size: many
V: TRBV28
CDR3: CASTGGSGRGKNIQYF
DNA: TGTGCCAGCACCGGGGGTAGCGGGAGGGGCAAAAACATTCAGTACTTC

J: TRBJ2-3
D: -
size: -
V: TRBV12-3/TRBV12-4
CDR3: CASSDQFPDTQYF
DNA: TGTGCCAGCAGCGATCAGTTCCCAGATACGCAGTATTTT

J: TRBJ2-1
D: TRBD2
size: -
V: TRBV27
CDR3: CASSTGTSHNEQFF
DNA: TGTGCCAGCAGCACCGGGACTAGCCACAATGAGCAGTTCTTC

J: TRBJ2-2
D: -
size: -
V: TRBV23-1
CDR3: CASSHLLEAGLNTGELFF
DNA: TGCGCCAGCAGTCACCTCCTGGAAGCTGGGTTAAACACCGGGGAGCTGTTTTTT

J: TRBJ1-6
D: -
size: -
V: TRBV28
CDR3: CASSLSGSFNSPLHF
DNA: TGTGCCAGCAGTTTATCGGGCAGCTTTAATTCACCCCTCCACTTT

J: TRBJ1-5
D: TRBD1
size: -
V: TRBV28
CDR3: CASSTQGAPNDQPQHF
DNA: TGTGCCAGCAGTACACAGGGGGCCCCGAATGACCAGCCCCAGCATTTT

J: TRBJ1-1
D: -
size: -
V: TRBV11-2
CDR3: CASSFGSPSTEAFF
DNA: TGTGCCAGCAGCTTCGGCAGCCCTTCCACTGAAGCTTTCTTT

J: TRBJ1-4
D: TRBD1
size: few
V: TRBV29-1
CDR3: CSVGTGNEKLFF
DNA: TGCAGCGTTGGGACAGGGAATGAAAAACTGTTTTTT

J: TRBJ2-7
D: TRBD2
size: -
V: TRBV4-1
CDR3: CASSQGLAGQYEQYF
DNA: TGCGCCAGCAGCCAAGGACTAGCGGGACAATACGAGCAGTACTTC

J: TRBJ1-1
D: -
size: -
V: TRBV6-5
CDR3: CASSYSGIMNTEAFF
DNA: TGTGCCAGCAGTTACTCAGGGATCATGAACACTGAAGCTTTCTTT

J: TRBJ2-3
D: TRBD2
size: -
V: TRBV12-3/TRBV12-4
CDR3: CASSPLAGRSTDTQYF
DNA: TGTGCCAGCAGTCCTCTAGCGGGCCGTAGCACAGATACGCAGTATTTT

J: TRBJ1-2
D: -
size: -
V: TRBV28
CDR3: CASSFEGSYGYTF
DNA: TGTGCCAGCAGTTTCGAGGGCTCCTATGGCTACACCTTC

J: TRBJ2-3
D: TRBD2
size: few
V: TRBV20-1
CDR3: CSASGSGRATDTQYF
DNA: TGCAGTGCTAGCGGGAGCGGGAGGGCTACAGATACGCAGTATTTT

J: TRBJ1-2
D: TRBD1
size: once
V: TRBV7-9
CDR3: CASSSRTGHNYGYTF
DNA: TGTGCCAGCAGCTCACGGACAGGGCATAACTATGGCTACACCTTC

J: TRBJ2-1
D: TRBD2
size: -
V: TRBV12-3/TRBV12-4
CDR3: CASSLAGGPRNEQFF
DNA: TGTGCCAGCAGTTTAGCGGGAGGGCCGAGGAATGAGCAGTTCTTC

J: TRBJ2-7
D: -
size: -
V: TRBV6-6
CDR3: CASSYSPDGSYEQYF
DNA: TGTGCCAGCAGTTACTCTCCGGACGGATCCTACGAGCAGTACTTC

J: TRBJ2-7
D: -
size: -
V: TRBV12-3/TRBV12-4
CDR3: CASSPWTDEQYF
DNA: TGTGCCAGCAGTCCCTGGACAGATGAGCAGTACTTC

J: TRBJ2-1
D: -
size: few
V: TRBV6-2/TRBV6-3
CDR3: CASSGQFGNEQFF
DNA: TGTGCCAGCAGTGGACAGTTCGGCAATGAGCAGTTCTTC

J: TRBJ2-3
D: -
size: once
V: TRBV5-1
CDR3: CASSLDIGSFRDTQYF
DNA: TGCGCCAGCAGCTTGGATATCGGGAGCTTCAGAGATACGCAGTATTTT

J: TRBJ2-1
D: -
size: few
V: TRBV6-5
CDR3: CASSYPRGPRNEQFF
DNA: TGTGCCAGCAGTTACCCGCGAGGGCCAAGGAATGAGCAGTTCTTC

J: TRBJ2-5
D: -
size: -
V: TRBV24-1
CDR3: CATSDPRQDYQETQYF
DNA: TGTGCCACCAGTGATCCCAGACAGGACTACCAAGAGACCCAGTACTTC

J: TRBJ2-3
D: -
size: few
V: TRBV14
CDR3: CASSRWTGLLTDTQYF
DNA: TGTGCCAGCAGCCGGTGGACTGGCCTACTCACAGATACGCAGTATTTT

J: TRBJ2-6
D: TRBD2
size: -
V: TRBV28
CDR3: CASSLSLAGVKGANVLTF
DNA: TGTGCCAGCAGTTTGAGCCTAGCGGGAGTGAAAGGGGCCAACGTCCTGACTTTC

J: TRBJ2-7
D: TRBD2
size: -
V: TRBV7-2
CDR3: CASSLRLAPEQYF
DNA: TGTGCCAGCAGCTTACGACTAGCCCCAGAGCAGTACTTC

J: TRBJ1-1
D: -
size: -
V: TRBV5-1
CDR3: CASSWNDRYTEAFF
DNA: TGCGCCAGCAGCTGGAACGACAGATACACTGAAGCTTTCTTT

J: TRBJ2-3
D: -
size: few
V: TRBV28
CDR3: CASSPGTSPDTQYF
DNA: TGTGCCAGCAGTCCTGGGACTTCCCCAGATACGCAGTATTTT

J: TRBJ2-1
D: TRBD2
size: once
V: TRBV19
CDR3: CASSVAGGDYNEQFF
DNA: TGTGCCAGTAGTGTAGCGGGAGGGGACTACAATGAGCAGTTCTTC

J: TRBJ2-5
D: TRBD2
size: many
V: TRBV5-6
CDR3: CASSLGLAGGRRQETQYF
DNA: TGTGCCAGCAGCTTGGGACTAGCGGGAGGGCGGCGACAAGAGACCCAGTACTTC

J: TRBJ2-1
D: TRBD2
size: few
V: TRBV5-5
CDR3: CASSLGLVISYNEQFF
DNA: TGTGCCAGCAGCCTGGGACTAGTGATCTCCTACAATGAGCAGTTCTTC

J: TRBJ2-3
D: TRBD2
size: -
V: TRBV11-2
CDR3: CASSSTPGLAGGGGTDTQYF
DNA: TGTGCCAGCAGCTCTACTCCGGGACTAGCGGGGGGAGGGGGCACAGATACGCAGTATTTT

J: TRBJ2-7
D: TRBD2
size: few
V: TRBV27
CDR3: CASSLSPGTSVSYEQYF
DNA: TGTGCCAGCAGTCTGTCCCCGGGGACTAGCGTTTCCTACGAGCAGTACTTC

J: TRBJ2-7
D: TRBD2
size: many
V: TRBV4-3
CDR3: CASSQGLAGSYEQYF
DNA: TGTGCCAGCAGCCAAGGACTAGCGGGCTCCTACGAGCAGTACTTC

J: TRBJ2-7
D: -
size: -
V: TRBV7-2
CDR3: CASSLGPTERGQYF
DNA: TGTGCCAGCAGCTTAGGGCCGACAGAACGCGGGCAGTACTTC

J: TRBJ2-3
D: -
size: few
V: TRBV24-1
CDR3: CATSDLVGPDTQYF
DNA: TGTGCCACCAGTGATTTGGTTGGGCCGGATACGCAGTATTTT

J: TRBJ2-5
D: TRBD1
size: -
V: TRBV4-1
CDR3: CASSLRTGRQETQYF
DNA: TGCGCCAGCAGCCTCCGGACAGGGCGGCAAGAGACCCAGTACTTC